This TCR beta chain appears in the sequencing data of a study of brain T cells in children with intractable seizures. Sequencing was performed with immunoSEQ multiplex PCR; in TCRdb, only in-frame clones are kept and a portion is missing. This table holds 95,000 to 120,000 clones, under 95% found once. The CDR3 is made up of 13 amino acids. V shed 7 bases and J 9 bases; nucleotides not matched to a gene: 9. The sample in question was peripheral blood, obtained at surgery. V usage is TRBV12-3 or TRBV12-4 and J usage is TRBJ2-7; 10 bases are shared with TRBD1. This TCR was recovered from a boy under two years old with hemimegalencephaly and intractable seizures. The CDR3 is CASTRGTGDPQYF. The CDR3, as DNA: TGTGCCAGCACCCGGGGGACAGGGGATCCGCAGTACTTC.